This T cell receptor (beta chain) was sequenced for a study of blood T cell repertoires in COVID-19. Study details: Acute and convalescent COVID-19 samples came from the United States, Italy and Spain. T cells, B-cell-depleted T cells, or PBMCs provided the cDNA or gDNA that served as material.

The CDR3 loop spans 17 amino acids. Germline trimming cut 3 bases from V and 8 bases from J; bases unmatched to any gene: 14. The germline V gene encodes CDR1 LNHDA and CDR2 SQIVND (reference sequence). Produced via immunoSEQ multiplex PCR; TCRdb's table is partial and in-frame only. The repertoire holds about 28,000 clones, with 85% to 90% as singletons. The chain combines TRBV19 with TRBJ2-1, with TRBD2 identical over 9 bases. Sequences were obtained from peripheral blood. The sequence was obtained from a human donor in a cohort sampled during active COVID-19. The CDR3 is CASSMRIAGVRRDEQFF. CDR3 sequence (DNA): TGTGCCAGTAGTATGAGAATAGCGGGGGTAAGGCGGGATGAGCAGTTCTTC.